Presented here are 21 T cell receptor beta chains from one specimen sequenced in a study of blood T cell repertoires in COVID-19 (dated by TCRdb to 2019 to 2021). Library generation was performed with the immunoSEQ multiplex PCR assay. TCRdb's version of the immuneACCESS table is confined to in-frame rearrangements and falls short of the full clone set. An unresolved V gene accounts for under half of the shortfall where checked; the remainder is of unknown origin. This sample comprises some 190,000 clones, 75% to 90% of them detected only once. More than 2.5% of the sample goes to the ten largest clones. The sequenced sample consisted of peripheral blood. The receptors derive from a man aged 60-69 years with acute or convalescent COVID-19.

The count of this clone is one. The rearrangement joins TRBV7-2 to TRBJ2-7, with TRBD1 identical over 7 bases. The V gene end was trimmed by 3 bases and the J gene end by 3 bases; junction bases not matched to a gene: 5. Germline CDR1 reads SGHTA; CDR2 reads FQGNSA. This CDR3 has 14 amino acids. CDR3 sequence: CASSFRDSNYEQYF. The CDR3 coding sequence is TGTGCCAGCAGCTTCCGGGACAGCAACTACGAGCAGTACTTC. The entire variable domain, with the rest obtained from reference TRBV7-2 and TRBJ2-7, is as follows: GAGVSQSPSNKVTEKGKDVELRCDPISGHTALYWYRQSLGQGLEFLIYFQGNSAPDKSGLPSDRFSAERTGGSVSTLTIQRTQQEDSAVYLCASSFRDSNYEQYFGPGTRLTVT.

This CDR3 is CASRLPGQGAYGELFF. The CDR3 coding sequence is TGTGCCAGCAGGCTCCCCGGGCAGGGGGCGTACGGGGAGCTGTTTTTT. V gene TRBV7-2 combines with J gene TRBJ2-2, with 8 positions matching TRBD1. Germline loops: CDR1 SGHTA, CDR2 FQGNSA. V lost 6 bases and J lost 7; bases outside the gene matches: 13. The CDR3 consists of 16 residues.

The chain joins TRBV7-2 to TRBJ2-7; 8 nucleotides align to TRBD2. Germline assignment: CDR1 SGHTA and CDR2 FQGNSA. This CDR3 has 14 amino acids. Germline trimming cut 5 bases from V and 6 bases from J; bases unmatched to any gene: 9. The CDR3 reads CASSRREGPGEQYF. CDR3 nucleotides: TGTGCCAGCAGCCGCCGGGAGGGTCCGGGCGAGCAGTACTTC.

This clone came up once. The chain combines TRBV10-3 with TRBJ2-3; D remains unclear. V lost 6 bases and J lost 4, with 5 bases in between. There are 11 residues in the CDR3. Germline CDR1 ENHRY, CDR2 SYGVKD. As DNA, the CDR3 is TGTGCCATCAGACGAGCAGATACGCAGTATTTT. Its translation: CAIRRADTQYF.

This clone was recorded a few times. The DNA for the CDR3 is TGTGCCAAACCGGGATTGGTTCAGCATTTT. Protein: CAKPGLVQHF. V gene TRBV28 combines with J gene TRBJ1-5; no clear D. Germline V gene data show CDR1 as MDHEN and CDR2 as SYDVKM. V lost 10 bases to trimming and J lost 13 bases, with 14 bases between them. This CDR3 has 10 amino acids.

CDR3 bases: TGTGCCAGCAGTGAAAGTGGGGCATACAATGAGCAGTTCTTC. As protein: CASSESGAYNEQFF. The genes are TRBV6-1 and TRBJ2-1, with D possibly being TRBD1 (5 bases). CDR1 is MNHNS, CDR2 SASEGT, per germline. V dropped 2 bases and J dropped 4 bases, with 9 bases sitting between them. The CDR3 runs 14 residues.

The chain uses TRBV5-1 and TRBJ1-3; TRBD1 agrees at 9 bases. The ends lost 0 bases at V and 9 bases at J; junction bases unmatched: 10. Germline-derived CDR1 and CDR2 are SGHRS and YFSETQ. The CDR3 extends over 16 amino acids. This chain's CDR3 is CASSLAGDRGFGTIYF. CDR3 DNA sequence: TGCGCCAGCAGCTTGGCCGGCGACAGGGGGTTCGGCACCATATATTTT.

The gene calls are TRBV6-6 and TRBJ2-7, with a tentative D call TRBD2 (6 bases). The CDR3 covers 14 residues. Between the trimmed V and J ends, which lost 2 bases and 0 bases, there was a span of 8 bases. Germline V CDR1 and CDR2: MNHNY, SVGAGI (reference sequence). The CDR3 DNA reads TGTGCCAGCAGTTACAAACTAGCCTCCTACGAGCAGTACTTC. This translates into CASSYKLASYEQYF.

This clone came up once. The CDR3 loop is CAISGTGELFF. The CDR3 DNA reads as TGTGCCATCTCGGGCACCGGGGAGCTGTTTTTT. The chain uses TRBV10-3 and TRBJ2-2, with D hard to call. The CDR3 consists of 11 residues. Germline V lookup: CDR1 ENHRY, CDR2 SYGVKD. Trimming left V 8 bases short and J 4 bases short, with 5 bases between.

This rearrangement joins TRBV29-1 to TRBJ1-5; TRBD1 agrees at 7 bases. The J segment lost 0 bases and the V segment lost 4 bases, leaving 3 bases of the junction unmatched. Germline CDR1 SQVTM, CDR2 ANQGSEA. The CDR3 has 14 amino acids. This CDR3 is CSVGGTDSNQPQHF. For the CDR3, the DNA is TGCAGCGTTGGGGGGACAGATAGCAATCAGCCCCAGCATTTT.

CDR3 sequence reads: CASSDLSGRRTGELFF. CDR3 DNA: TGTGCCAGCAGTGACCTTAGCGGGAGACGAACCGGGGAGCTGTTTTTT. This rearrangement joins TRBV6-1 to TRBJ2-2; 9 bases match TRBD2. Germline V gene lookup returns CDR1 MNHNS and CDR2 SASEGT. This CDR3 contains 16 residues. With 3 bases clipped from V and 5 bases from J, the junction kept 7 bases outside the gene matches.

DNA of the CDR3: TGTGCCAGCTCACCGGACAGGGGGGATTCACCCCTCCACTTT. Protein sequence: CASSPDRGDSPLHF. The rearrangement uses TRBV18 and TRBJ1-6; 10 bases are a match to TRBD1. Germline V gene sequence: CDR1 KGHSH, CDR2 LQKENI. This CDR3 spans 14 amino acids. Germline trimming cut 3 bases from V and 8 bases from J; bases unmatched to any gene: 1.

This chain connects TRBV2 to TRBJ1-1; D gene ambiguous. The germline V gene has CDR1 SNHLY and CDR2 FYNNEI. The V end was cut by 6 bases, the J end by 1 base, with 12 bases between. This CDR3 has 14 amino acids. In DNA, the CDR3 is TGTGCCAGCAGCCTACGTGCCGAGAACACTGAAGCTTTCTTT. Its translation is CASSLRAENTEAFF.

The chain uses TRBV5-1 and TRBJ1-1; 8 bases map to TRBD1. Germline CDR1 SGHRS, CDR2 YFSETQ. J gave up 1 base and V 4 bases, and 6 bases lay outside the gene matches. CDR3 size: 15 residues. The CDR3 reads CASSAPGQENTEAFF. As DNA, the CDR3 is TGCGCCAGCAGCGCACCGGGACAGGAGAACACTGAAGCTTTCTTT.

The CDR3 nucleotides read TGCAGCGTTGAAAACAGGGGGCGGAACACTGAAGCTTTCTTT. Its translation is CSVENRGRNTEAFF. The gene calls are TRBV29-1 and TRBJ1-1; 9 bases line up with TRBD1. The CDR3 loop spans 14 amino acids. CDR1 SQVTM and CDR2 ANQGSEA come from the germline V gene. Losses at the gene ends were 2 bases for V and 1 base for J; bases not matched to a gene: 2.

This clone was observed a few times. The V and J genes are TRBV28 and TRBJ1-2; D is ambiguous. The CDR3 consists of 12 residues. Germline loops: CDR1 MDHEN, CDR2 SYDVKM. V was clipped by 3 bases and J by 3 bases, with 5 bases between them. In DNA form, the CDR3 reads TGTGCCAGCAGTTTGGGAGACTATGGCTACACCTTC. Translating gives CASSLGDYGYTF.

This CDR3 reads CASSIIGTSIYEQYF. The CDR3 region has the DNA TGTGCCAGCAGTATTATCGGGACTAGTATCTACGAGCAGTACTTC. V gene TRBV27 combines with J gene TRBJ2-7; 8 nucleotides agree with TRBD2. The CDR3 covers 15 residues. Trimming at V came to 5 bases and at J to 3 bases, leaving 9 bases not matched to a gene. Germline V lookup: CDR1 MNHEY, CDR2 SMNVEV (reference sequence).

V usage is TRBV24-1 and J usage is TRBJ2-3; tentative D call: TRBD1 (7 bases). The CDR3 is 18 residues long. V was pared by 0 bases and J by 2 bases, with 17 bases between. CDR1 KGHDR and CDR2 SFDVKD come from the germline V gene. The CDR3 reads CATSDLRGQGEATDTQYF. For the CDR3, the DNA is TGTGCCACCAGTGATTTGCGGGGCCAGGGGGAGGCCACAGATACGCAGTATTTT.

This chain links TRBV7-2 with TRBJ1-4, with TRBD1 matching over 8 bases. Germline V gene data show CDR1 as SGHTA and CDR2 as FQGNSA. The CDR3 has 15 amino acids. V lost 5 bases and J lost 6; bases outside the gene matches: 8. In DNA form, the CDR3 reads TGTGCCAGCAGCCCATCCAGGGGGCAATATGAAAAACTGTTTTTT. Encoded protein: CASSPSRGQYEKLFF. Together with reference TRBV7-2 and TRBJ1-4, the CDR3 gives the full variable domain: GAGVSQSPSNKVTEKGKDVELRCDPISGHTALYWYRQSLGQGLEFLIYFQGNSAPDKSGLPSDRFSAERTGGSVSTLTIQRTQQEDSAVYLCASSPSRGQYEKLFFGSGTQLSVL.

The chain uses TRBV5-4 and TRBJ1-1, with a possible D match to TRBD1 (6 bases). Trimming took off 5 bases at V and 10 bases at J, with 24 bases between the two ends. Germline lookup yields CDR1 SGHNT and CDR2 YYREEE (reference sequence). There are 15 residues in the CDR3. The CDR3 sequence: CASSSFGTRAFLAFF. In nucleotides, the CDR3 is TGTGCCAGCAGTTCCTTCGGGACAAGGGCTTTTTTAGCTTTCTTT.

Here the CDR3 reads CASSGPGQGTSGNTIYF. Here the CDR3 DNA reads TGTGCCAGCAGCGGCCCGGGACAGGGCACCTCTGGAAACACCATATATTTT. This sequence joins TRBV9 and TRBJ1-3; 9 nucleotides match TRBD1. Per the germline V gene, CDR1 is SGDLS and CDR2 is YYNGEE. The ends lost 3 bases at V and 0 bases at J; junction bases unmatched: 7. The CDR3 consists of 17 residues. The full variable domain, rest sourced from reference TRBV9 and TRBJ1-3, is DSGVTQTPKHLITATGQRVTLRCSPRSGDLSVYWYQQSLDQGLQFLIQYYNGEERAKGNILERFSAQQFPDLHSELNLSSLELGDSALYFCASSGPGQGTSGNTIYFGEGSWLTVV.